Sequencing of this T cell receptor beta chain was carried out in a study of blood T cell repertoires in COVID-19. The CDR3 spans 14 residues. V shed 5 bases and J 1 base; nucleotides not matched to a gene: 1. Germline assignment: CDR1 MDHEN and CDR2 SYDVKM. The data were produced by immunoSEQ multiplex PCR, yet TCRdb's version contains in-frame clones alone and is incomplete. The table shows 45,000 or so clones, with 87% occurring only once. The chain couples TRBV28 to TRBJ1-1; 10 bases match TRBD1. The TCR originated in a woman over 75 with active COVID-19. What was sequenced was peripheral blood. CDR3 nucleotide sequence: TGTGCCAGCAGTGGGACAGGGGAGAACACTGAAGCTTTCTTT. Amino acids: CASSGTGENTEAFF.